This T cell receptor beta chain was found in a study of blood T cell repertoires in COVID-19 (TCRdb year 2020). As for the study more broadly: The collaborator samples originated in the United States, Italy and Spain and spanned the acute and convalescent phases of COVID-19. The prospective study material was composed of cDNA or gDNA derived from T cells, B-cell-depleted T cells, or PBMCs. The dataset comprised deeply sampled blood TCRbeta repertoires from subjects exposed to, actively infected with, or recovered from COVID-19. The repertoires were made available in a free public database intended to serve as a resource for research on the immune response to SARS-CoV-2. The samples were drawn from the first 160 participants of the ongoing ImmuneRACE study and from 1,254 subjects provided by 6 global collaborators. Sample metadata almost always included a de-identified subject ID, COVID-19 status, age in years and sex. Where HLA class I and class II types were available, the types were taken from metadata supplied by the sample provider, not from assay-based typing.

TCRbeta CDR3 regions were amplified from genomic DNA by means of the immunoSEQ Assay, a bias-controlled multiplex PCR. In the authors' own workflow: Within the assay, amplification of reference gene primers was used to estimate how many nucleated cells each sample contained. Sequence reads were collapsed and filtered to measure the absolute abundance of every unique TCRbeta CDR3 rearrangement. For each sample, productive Simpson clonality was calculated as the square root of Simpson's diversity index across productive rearrangements. This is the immuneACCESS table as TCRdb keeps it, with only in-frame sequences that have V and J called. A part of the clones is gone; compared with another copy, unresolved V genes explain less than half, and the rest is unexplained. V and J calls plus clone size are reproduced from that table; the DNA served to infer D and trimming. This sample is represented by roughly 65,000 clones; 75% to 80% of them were singletons. Jointly, the top ten make up around 47% of the sample.

The trim is 8 bases for V and 8 bases for J, with a gap of 19 bases between the germline ends. From the cysteine through the phenylalanine, the CDR3 covers 13 amino acids. This entry keeps only the CDR3 DNA: 39 bases, framed from base 1. About this clone: Its antigen has not been determined. No base-level quality is on record; no much larger clone is a single base apart.

Each collaborating institution followed its own protocols to collect whole blood in K2EDTA tubes. For TCRbeta analysis, collaborators shipped samples as frozen whole blood, isolated PBMCs, or DNA extracted from either of those sample types. Beyond this particular receptor, the publication reports: How much clinical and demographic metadata was included differed by source and by participant, and the metadata was provided uncurated.

The rearrangement combines TRBV12-3 or TRBV12-4 with TRBJ2-7; the D gene is not confidently resolved. This receptor was identified in a human donor in a cohort sampled during active COVID-19. The material sequenced was peripheral blood. The DNA sequence is as follows: TGTGCCAGCGGCAACAATGGGCGATGGAAGCAGTACTTC. It translates as CASGNNGRWKQYF.